The next 13 T cell receptor beta chains were all read from a single sample in a study of CD8 T cells in ankylosing spondylitis. MiXCR was run by TCRdb on the 5' RACE reads, yielding one entry per CDR3 protein. The sample includes some 130,000 distinct CDR3 sequences, roughly an eighth of them seen just once. The sequencing input was blood, either unsorted or a sorted T cell fraction (not recorded which). The receptors stem from a female donor with ankylosing spondylitis or in good health (not recorded which).

With regard to this clonotype: This may come from a read error, since a much larger clone is one base off. This CDR3 reads CSARDRRGGGTTYSTDTQYF. DNA for the CDR3: TGCAGTGCTAGAGATCGTCGAGGCGGAGGGACAACGTATAGCACAGATACGCAGTATTTT. The V and J genes are TRBV20-1 and TRBJ2-3; D possibly uses TRBD1 or TRBD2 (6 bases each). Trimming removed 0 bases from V and 0 bases from J, with 25 bases in between. Germline V gene data show CDR1 as DFQATT and CDR2 as SNEGSKA (reference sequence). The CDR3 totals 20 residues.

This clonotype was observed a handful of times. The chain combines TRBV30 with TRBJ1-2, with a possible D match to TRBD1 (5 bases). Germline V lookup: CDR1 GTSNPN, CDR2 SVGIG (reference sequence). Trimming stripped 5 bases from V and 4 bases from J, with 11 bases between. CDR3 size: 12 residues. The chain's CDR3 is CAWDDRSYGYTF. CDR3 nucleotides: TGTGCCTGGGATGACAGAAGCTATGGCTACACCTTC.

The rearrangement uses TRBV23-1 and TRBJ2-7; 8 bases are shared with TRBD1. TRBV23-1 is an ORF, with its function uncertain. The CDR3 loop spans 12 amino acids. Trimming took 8 bases from V and 2 from J; bases not matched to a gene: 2. The CDR3 sequence: CASSTGAYEQYF. As DNA, the CDR3 is TGCGCCAGCTCGACAGGGGCCTACGAGCAGTACTTC.

Turning to this clonotype: A much larger clone is a single base away; this may be a read error. The genes are TRBV30 and TRBJ2-1, with 9 bases identical to TRBD1. The CDR3 runs 13 residues. Trimming took 5 bases from V and 5 from J; bases not matched to a gene: 4. CDR1 is GTSNPN, CDR2 SVGIG, per germline (reference sequence). Here the CDR3 DNA reads TGTGCCTGGGCAAACAGGGGGCACAATGAGCAGTTCTTC. Protein sequence: CAWANRGHNEQFF.

This clonotype was detected only a few times. The chain combines TRBV20-1 with TRBJ2-7; maybe TRBD2 (6 bases). The CDR3 length is 12 residues. Germline V gene data show CDR1 as DFQATT and CDR2 as SNEGSKA (reference sequence). V lost 6 bases to trimming and J lost 2 bases, with 11 bases between them. CDR3 in DNA: TGCAGTGCCACGGGACTTCCCTACGAGCAGTACTTC. Protein product: CSATGLPYEQYF.

This clonotype was observed many times. The rearrangement joins TRBV4-2 to TRBJ2-3, with 15 bases identical to TRBD2. V lost 3 bases to trimming and J lost 5 bases; unmatched junction nucleotides: 6. Germline assignment: CDR1 LGHNA and CDR2 YNFKEQ. This CDR3 comprises 17 residues. The DNA of the CDR3 is TGTGCCAGCAGCCAGAATCCGGGACTAGCGGGAGGAGATACGCAGTATTTT. Protein sequence: CASSQNPGLAGGDTQYF.

This clonotype turned up a few times. The V and J genes are TRBV28 and TRBJ1-5; D not certain. This CDR3 is 15 amino acids long. Trimming pared 2 bases from V and 2 bases from J, leaving 10 bases between. Germline CDR1 MDHEN, CDR2 SYDVKM. The CDR3 loop is CASSLGSGGNQPQHF. CDR3 DNA sequence: TGTGCCAGCAGTTTAGGCAGTGGGGGCAATCAGCCCCAGCATTTT.

This clonotype was recorded a few times. The chain is built from TRBV20-1 and TRBJ2-7, with a weak D call TRBD2 (6 bases). With 1 base removed from V and 4 bases from J, the gap between germline ends came to 14 bases. Germline V gives CDR1 DFQATT, CDR2 SNEGSKA (reference sequence). CDR3 length: 14 residues. DNA for the CDR3: TGCAGTGCTAGAGCACACGGCGGGACTTACGAGCAGTACTTC. Its protein product is CSARAHGGTYEQYF.

In this sample, this clonotype turned up many times. The chain combines TRBV12-3 or TRBV12-4 with TRBJ2-3; maybe TRBD1 (7 bases). CDR3 length: 15 residues. Between the trimmed V and J ends, which lost 6 bases and 2 bases, there was a span of 15 bases. In DNA, the CDR3 is TGTGCCAGCAGGCTGGCAGGGGGGAACACAGATACGCAGTATTTT. Translated: CASRLAGGNTDTQYF.

This clonotype was seen repeatedly, ten times or more. This sequence joins TRBV5-1 and TRBJ1-3; TRBD1 might be the D (5 bases). The V end lost 0 bases, the J end lost 0 bases, and 7 bases lay between the germline ends. Germline V lookup: CDR1 SGHRS, CDR2 YFSETQ. The CDR3 is 15 residues long. CDR3 DNA: TGCGCCAGCAGCTTGGACAGGAGCTCTGGAAACACCATATATTTT. It is translated as CASSLDRSSGNTIYF.

This clonotype has a count of ten or more. V and J are TRBV27 and TRBJ1-1; 8 bases are shared with TRBD1. The CDR3 is 15 residues long. V shed 6 bases, J shed 0 bases, and the junction held 6 bases outside the gene matches. CDR1 MNHEY and CDR2 SMNVEV come from the germline V gene (reference sequence). The CDR3 is CASRSTGALNTEAFF. The CDR3 bases are TGTGCCAGCAGGTCGACAGGGGCACTGAACACTGAAGCTTTCTTT.

The V and J genes are TRBV30 and TRBJ2-3; D remains unclear. CDR1 GTSNPN and CDR2 SVGIG come from the germline V gene (reference sequence). This CDR3 region has 13 residues. Trimming removed 0 bases at V and 6 bases at J, with 10 bases between. CDR3 sequence reads: CAWSVNFGDTQYF. DNA of the CDR3: TGTGCCTGGAGTGTAAACTTCGGGGATACGCAGTATTTT.

This clonotype was recorded many times. The rearrangement links TRBV4-1 to TRBJ1-4; 7 bases match TRBD1. Trimming removed 2 bases from V and 7 bases from J; junction bases left unmatched: 1. The CDR3 length is 13 residues. Per germline, CDR1 MGHRA and CDR2 YSYEKL. CDR3 protein: CASSQWTGEKLFF. For the CDR3, the DNA is TGCGCCAGCAGCCAATGGACAGGTGAAAAACTGTTTTTT.